These 20 T cell receptor beta chains were all obtained from the same sample, sequenced in a study of early stage breast cancer tumors. The assay was immunoSEQ multiplex PCR, and TCRdb's table has in-frame clones only and misses some. The sample includes around 71,000 clones, approximately 80% of them seen just once. The sample consisted of blood. These receptors originate from a person in their sixties with breast cancer.

The chain recombines TRBV28 with TRBJ1-1, with 9 bases fitting TRBD1. This CDR3 region has 14 residues. CDR1 and CDR2 (germline): MDHEN, SYDVKM. The J segment lost 5 bases and the V segment lost 2 bases, leaving 3 bases of the junction unmatched. The CDR3 DNA is TGTGCCAGCAGTTTAGTGGGGACAGGGACTGAAGCTTTCTTT. This gives the protein CASSLVGTGTEAFF. Filled out from reference TRBV28 and TRBJ1-1, the complete variable domain reads DVKVTQSSRYLVKRTGEKVFLECVQDMDHENMFWYRQDPGLGLRLIYFSYDVKMKEKGDIPEGYSVSREKKERFSLILESASTNQTSMYLCASSLVGTGTEAFFGQGTRLTVV.

The chain recombines TRBV6-1 with TRBJ2-5; TRBD2 matches at 10 bases. V shed 4 bases, J shed 7 bases, and the junction held 9 bases outside the gene matches. Germline CDR1 MNHNS, CDR2 SASEGT. The CDR3 totals 15 residues. The CDR3 DNA sequence: TGTGCCAGCAGTGGTCTAGCGGGGGTCCTCGGGACCCAGTACTTC. Protein product: CASSGLAGVLGTQYF.

In its sample, this clone was seen a few times. This chain joins TRBV11-2 and TRBJ1-6; D is possibly TRBD1 (5 bases). The CDR3 length is 15 residues. The germline V gene has CDR1 SGHAT and CDR2 FQNNGV. Trimming took 5 bases from V and 3 from J, leaving 11 bases between them. CDR3 sequence reads: CASSPSTVYNSPLHF. In DNA form, the CDR3 reads TGTGCCAGCAGCCCATCGACAGTCTATAATTCACCCCTCCACTTT.

The chain uses TRBV27 and TRBJ1-6, with D maybe TRBD1 (5 bases). V gave up 4 bases and J gave up 13 bases, with 20 bases separating them. The CDR3 is made up of 15 amino acids. CDR1 and CDR2 (germline): MNHEY, SMNVEV (reference sequence). The CDR3 nucleotides read TGTGCCAGCAGTTCCCCTGGGGGAGGGCGTGCCCCCCTCCACTTT. This codes for CASSSPGGGRAPLHF.

CDR3 coding DNA: TGTGCCAGCAGCGGGGGGACAGGAAGCTCCTATAATTCACCCCTCCACTTT. Its protein is CASSGGTGSSYNSPLHF. The chain carries TRBV9 and TRBJ1-6; 8 bases match TRBD1. Germline V lookup: CDR1 SGDLS, CDR2 YYNGEE. This CDR3 contains 17 residues. Trimming removed 3 bases from V and 0 bases from J; junction bases left unmatched: 5.

This clone was seen once. The chain employs TRBV28 and TRBJ2-2; tentatively, D is TRBD2 (6 bases). CDR3 length: 14 amino acids. Germline V lookup: CDR1 MDHEN, CDR2 SYDVKM. V lost 6 bases, J lost 1 base, and 9 bases lay in between. CDR3 in amino acids: CASRLGGNTGELFF. CDR3 nucleotide sequence: TGTGCCAGCAGACTCGGGGGGAACACCGGGGAGCTGTTTTTT.

This sequence joins TRBV5-6 and TRBJ1-5; possibly TRBD1 for D (5 bases). V lost 0 bases, J lost 4 bases, and 11 bases lay in between. The CDR3 is made up of 15 amino acids. CDR1 and CDR2 (germline): SGHDT, YYEEEE. The chain's CDR3 is CASSLAPTENQPQHF. The CDR3 DNA follows: TGTGCCAGCAGCTTGGCGCCGACAGAAAATCAGCCCCAGCATTTT.

The gene calls are TRBV28 and TRBJ1-5; 8 nucleotides agree with TRBD1. The V and J ends lost 6 bases and 5 bases, in that order; junction bases with no gene match: 6. Per the germline V gene, CDR1 is MDHEN and CDR2 is SYDVKM. CDR3 size: 14 residues. The CDR3 coding sequence is TGTGCCAGCAGGGGGACAGGAGTACATCAGCCCCAGCATTTT. Protein: CASRGTGVHQPQHF.

The rearrangement uses TRBV5-1 and TRBJ2-3; possibly TRBD2 for D (5 bases). V was trimmed by 0 bases and J by 9 bases, leaving 14 bases between them. This CDR3 comprises 14 residues. CDR1 is SGHRS and CDR2 is YFSETQ in the germline V gene. In DNA form, the CDR3 reads TGCGCCAGCAGCTTGGGGATTGGGAGCTGGACGCAGTATTTT. Amino acids: CASSLGIGSWTQYF.

The chain employs TRBV10-3 and TRBJ1-1; D uncertain. The CDR3 covers 12 residues. CDR1 is ENHRY, CDR2 SYGVKD, per germline. V lost 6 bases to trimming and J lost 4 bases, with 9 bases between them. The CDR3 DNA is TGTGCCATCAGGACTGGGGTCACTGAAGCTTTCTTT. As protein: CAIRTGVTEAFF.

The V call is TRBV10-3, the J call TRBJ2-5, with TRBD2 as a possible D gene (7 bases). Trimming removed 4 bases at V and 5 bases at J, with 14 bases between. CDR1 ENHRY and CDR2 SYGVKD come from the germline V gene. This CDR3 spans 14 amino acids. The CDR3 DNA reads as TGTGCCATCAGTGCTGGGGGGGCCGGGGAGACCCAGTACTTC. Translation: CAISAGGAGETQYF.

The J gene is TRBJ2-5, the V gene TRBV5-1; D is possibly TRBD1 (5 bases). The CDR3 extends over 14 amino acids. CDR1 is SGHRS and CDR2 is YFSETQ in the germline V gene. V shed 0 bases and J shed 1 base, with 7 bases lying between them. The CDR3 coding sequence is TGCGCCAGCAGCTTGGGAGACAGCCAAGAGACCCAGTACTTC. It encodes CASSLGDSQETQYF.

The V call is TRBV2, the J call TRBJ2-4, with D possibly matching TRBD1 (5 bases). With 2 bases removed from V and 1 base from J, the gap between germline ends came to 9 bases. Germline V gives CDR1 SNHLY, CDR2 FYNNEI. This CDR3 comprises 15 residues. The CDR3 sequence: CASSEWGDAKNIQYF. For the CDR3, the DNA is TGTGCCAGCAGTGAATGGGGCGACGCCAAAAACATTCAGTACTTC.

The chain joins TRBV28 to TRBJ2-7; no clear D gene. Germline CDR1 and CDR2: MDHEN and SYDVKM. This CDR3 contains 15 residues. V gave up 5 bases and J gave up 2 bases, with 16 bases separating them. The CDR3 coding sequence is TGTGCCAGCAGTCCCCTCCCACAACCACCCTACGAGCAGTACTTC. It translates to CASSPLPQPPYEQYF.

The rearrangement uses TRBV27 and TRBJ2-7; D might be TRBD2 (5 bases). This CDR3 is 15 amino acids long. Germline V gene lookup returns CDR1 MNHEY and CDR2 SMNVEV (reference sequence). V was shortened by 6 bases and J by 1 base, with 16 bases between the two germline ends. CDR3 in DNA: TGTGCCAGCAGCCTAAACGGGGTTGGGTCCTACGAGCAGTACTTC. Translating it yields CASSLNGVGSYEQYF.

V and J are TRBV19 and TRBJ2-2, with D perhaps TRBD2 (6 bases). The CDR3 loop spans 13 amino acids. V dropped 9 bases and J dropped 3 bases, with 11 bases sitting between them. The germline gives CDR1 LNHDA, CDR2 SQIVND (reference sequence). The CDR3 DNA sequence: TGTGCCAGCCCGACGGGAGACACCGGGGAGCTGTTTTTT. Translation: CASPTGDTGELFF. Full variable domain (missing parts from reference TRBV19 and TRBJ2-2): DGGITQSPKYLFRKEGQNVTLSCEQNLNHDAMYWYRQDPGQGLRLIYYSQIVNDFQKGDIAEGYSVSREKKESFPLTVTSAQKNPTAFYLCASPTGDTGELFFGEGSRLTVL.

The V and J genes are TRBV19 and TRBJ2-2; D is unclear. V gave up 6 bases and J gave up 6 bases, with 11 bases separating them. Germline V CDR1 and CDR2: LNHDA, SQIVND (reference sequence). This CDR3 spans 13 amino acids. For the CDR3, the DNA is TGTGCCAGTAGGACTCATTGGGCCGGGGAGCTGTTTTTT. As protein: CASRTHWAGELFF.

This clone has a handful of counts. This chain joins TRBV28 and TRBJ1-1; D remains unclear. V was cut by 11 bases and J by 10 bases, with 20 bases left in between. Germline values: CDR1 MDHEN, CDR2 SYDVKM. There are 12 residues in the CDR3. The CDR3 DNA is TGTGCCTCAGCGATACAGCCGCCAGGAGCTTTCTTT. It specifies CASAIQPPGAFF.

V and J are TRBV10-3 and TRBJ2-1, with 9 nucleotides matching TRBD1. Germline assignment: CDR1 ENHRY and CDR2 SYGVKD. The CDR3 has 17 amino acids. V shed 4 bases, J shed 7 bases, and the junction held 14 bases outside the gene matches. Here the CDR3 DNA reads TGTGCCATCAGTGGTACAGTGTCGGACAGGGGCTCGAATGAGCAGTTCTTC. It is translated as CAISGTVSDRGSNEQFF.

This sequence joins TRBV7-3 and TRBJ1-3; 7 bases align to TRBD1. The V gene's germline CDR1 is SGHTA and CDR2 FQGTGA. Trimming cost V 5 bases and J 1 base; bases outside gene matches: 11. This CDR3 is 17 amino acids long. CDR3 region: CASSLRGGGLSGNTIYF. CDR3 nucleotide sequence: TGTGCCAGCAGCCTCCGGGGAGGGGGCTTATCTGGAAACACCATATATTTT. The full variable domain, with the rest looked up from reference TRBV7-3 and TRBJ1-3, is GAGVSQTPSNKVTEKGKYVELRCDPISGHTALYWYRQSLGQGPEFLIYFQGTGAADDSGLPNDRFFAVRPEGSVSTLKIQRTERGDSAVYLCASSLRGGGLSGNTIYFGEGSWLTVV.